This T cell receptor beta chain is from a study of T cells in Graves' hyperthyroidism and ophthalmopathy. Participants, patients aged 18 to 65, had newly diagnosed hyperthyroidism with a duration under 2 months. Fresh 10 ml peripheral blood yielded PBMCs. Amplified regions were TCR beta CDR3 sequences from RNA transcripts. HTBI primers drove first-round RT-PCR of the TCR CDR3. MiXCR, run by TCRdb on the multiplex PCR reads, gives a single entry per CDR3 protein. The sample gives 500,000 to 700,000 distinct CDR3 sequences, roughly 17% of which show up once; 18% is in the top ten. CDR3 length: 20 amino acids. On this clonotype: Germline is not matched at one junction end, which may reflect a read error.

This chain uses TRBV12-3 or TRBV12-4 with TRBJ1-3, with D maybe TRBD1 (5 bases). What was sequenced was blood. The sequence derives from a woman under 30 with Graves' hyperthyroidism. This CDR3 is CASSPGRRRGARIKGNTMYF. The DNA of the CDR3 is TGTGCCAGCAGTCCCGGACGGAGGAGGGGAGCGCGGATTAAAGGAAACACCATGTATTTT.